This T cell receptor (beta chain) was captured in a study of T-cell reconstitution after alpha-beta-depleted transplantation in children (dated by TCRdb to 2016 to 2018). At the level of the whole study: T-cell immune reconstitution after TCRalphabeta/CD19-depleted allogeneic hematopoietic cell transplantation in children was quantitatively tracked in the study by means of TCR repertoire profiling.

Study-level results and caveats: About two months after transplant, the apparently early recovery of alphabetaT-cell counts reportedly depended on just several hundred clones that had expanded rapidly and came from non-depleted graft cells. In some patients, the high TCRbeta diversity seen at day 60 was put down to recipient T cells and intrathymic progenitors that had survived conditioning. Over subsequent months, a decline in hyperexpanded clone frequencies was noted, and after one year, T-cell counts and TCRbeta diversity were mostly ascribed to newly produced T cells.

V is trimmed back by 3 bases and J by 5 bases, and the junction contains 12 bases that no gene match accounts for. The CDR3 sequence holds 17 residues, the cysteine and phenylalanine included. Only CDR3 DNA is held: 51 bases, read in frame from base 1. The germline V gene specifies KGHDR as CDR1 and SFDVKD as CDR2. This clonotype showed up many times. Its specific antigen is unknown. Base qualities are missing; no much larger clone stands one base away. Library method: PCR. The sequencer was an Illumina HiSeq 2500. To normalize quantification of the TCRbeta repertoire, the TCR libraries were built with molecular barcoding that relied on unique molecular identifiers. TCRdb cleaned the public reads at Q25 with fastp, built clones with MiXCR and kept in-frame beta chains. Rows matching on CDR3 protein sequence are summarized as one entry with the most common DNA and genes. The sample yields 900,000 or so distinct CDR3 sequences; roughly 15% were counted once. The leading ten clones occupy approximately 5% of the sample.

What the treatment or condition label conveys for this sample: allogeneic hematopoietic cell transplantation with graft depleted of TCRalphabeta T cells and CD19 B cells. The children who served as transplant recipients had been given grafts of TCRalphabeta/CD19-depleted allogeneic hematopoietic cells. The rearrangement joined TRBV24-1 to TRBJ2-1, with 7 bases in between that match TRBD2. The sequence derives from a male patient younger than 18 who had a stem cell transplant for acute lymphoblastic leukemia, so the T cells may come from the graft donor. The specimen comprised PBMCs, mostly from graft donor cells, sampled 360 days after TCRalphabeta/CD19-depleted stem cell transplant. DNA sequence: TGTGCCACCAGTGATGACCGGGGGGAGGCAATGAACAATGAGCAGTTCTTC. It translates to CATSDDRGEAMNNEQFF.